The 22 T cell receptor beta chains below come from one sample, sequenced in a study of beta chain features in type 1 diabetes. Study outcomes and limitations: The study found moderately but significantly shorter TCRB CDR3s in all four CD4+ subsets of Type 1 diabetes patients.

Antigens for these TCRs are unknown. As every portion of the isolated RNA was reverse transcribed, the sequencing read expressed TCRB transcripts. Some clones are missing from TCRdb's copy, which holds only in-frame ones; the method was immunoSEQ multiplex PCR. The sample has 600,000 to 700,000 clones; around 12% are singletons. Sequenced sample: naive CD4+ T cells from blood. These receptor sequences come from a man in his thirties or forties with type 1 diabetes.

As to this clone: At the DNA level, this CDR3 is encoded by other sequences in the same sample as well. The chain links TRBV5-1 to TRBJ2-5; 8 bases map to TRBD1. This CDR3 is 14 amino acids long. CDR1 and CDR2 (germline): SGHRS, YFSETQ. J lost 1 base, V lost 2 bases, and 1 base had no gene match. CDR3 residues: CASSFGQGQETQYF. DNA for the CDR3: TGCGCCAGCAGCTTTGGACAGGGCCAAGAGACCCAGTACTTC. The whole variable domain, remainder taken from reference TRBV5-1 and TRBJ2-5, is KAGVTQTPRYLIKTRGQQVTLSCSPISGHRSVSWYQQTPGQGLQFLFEYFSETQRNKGNFPGRFSGRQFSNSRSEMNVSTLELGDSALYLCASSFGQGQETQYFGPGTRLLVL.

There are a few counts of this clone. This sequence joins TRBV18 and TRBJ2-7; TRBD1 matches 10 bases. From germline, CDR1 is KGHSH and CDR2 LQKENI. The CDR3 sequence is 14 residues long. The trim removed 7 bases at V and 3 bases at J, leaving 6 bases unmatched. CDR3 coding DNA: TGTGCCAGCTGCCCGGGACAGGGGATCTACGAGCAGTACTTC. This translates into CASCPGQGIYEQYF.

J is TRBJ2-3 and V is TRBV5-1; TRBD1 is a possible D gene (6 bases). The germline gives CDR1 SGHRS, CDR2 YFSETQ. V lost 0 bases to trimming and J lost 6 bases, with 17 bases between them. This CDR3 has 16 amino acids. The CDR3 region is CASSLVVGARRDTQYF. DNA of the CDR3: TGCGCCAGCAGCTTGGTAGTGGGGGCGCGGCGGGATACGCAGTATTTT.

A remark on this clone: Distinct nucleotide sequences in the sample also encode this CDR3. The V call is TRBV2, the J call TRBJ2-1; 11 positions agree with TRBD2. The CDR3 is 13 residues long. Germline lookup yields CDR1 SNHLY and CDR2 FYNNEI. V was clipped by 11 bases and J by 2 bases; unmatched bases: 2. CDR3 DNA sequence: TGTGCCTCTAGCGGGGGGCCCTACAATGAGCAGTTCTTC. As protein: CASSGGPYNEQFF.

The CDR3 region has the DNA TGTGCCAGTGACACGGCGTTTGGAGGGGAGACCCAGTACTTC. It is translated as CASDTAFGGETQYF. This chain links TRBV7-9 with TRBJ2-5; D might be TRBD2 (6 bases). Germline V lookup: CDR1 SEHNR, CDR2 FQNEAQ (reference sequence). This CDR3 spans 14 amino acids. Deletions cut 9 bases from V and 5 bases from J, with 19 bases between.

The rearrangement uses TRBV2 and TRBJ2-3; TRBD1 agrees at 8 bases. Germline CDR1 is SNHLY and CDR2 is FYNNEI. This CDR3 region has 14 residues. The V and J ends lost 4 bases and 5 bases, in that order; junction bases with no gene match: 5. The CDR3 region is CASSARGRKDTQYF. Written as DNA, the CDR3 is TGTGCCAGCAGTGCCAGGGGGCGAAAAGATACGCAGTATTTT.

This sequence joins TRBV10-3 and TRBJ1-6, with no clear D. V was pared by 4 bases and J by 7 bases, with 8 bases between. Germline V gives CDR1 ENHRY, CDR2 SYGVKD. The CDR3 loop spans 13 amino acids. The CDR3 DNA reads TGTGCCATCAGTGGGTCCCCCAATTCACCCCTCCACTTT. Translation gives CAISGSPNSPLHF.

This chain joins TRBV7-9 and TRBJ1-1; D perhaps matches TRBD1 (5 bases). V was cut by 1 base and J by 4 bases, with 13 bases left in between. The CDR3 runs 15 residues. Germline V gives CDR1 SEHNR, CDR2 FQNEAQ (reference sequence). In nucleotides, the CDR3 is TGTGCCAGCAGCTTAGGTATGGGGGTCGGCACTGAAGCTTTCTTT. It codes for CASSLGMGVGTEAFF.

The chain recombines TRBV6-6 with TRBJ1-6, with TRBD1 identical over 11 bases. The CDR3 totals 14 residues. The germline CDR1 and CDR2 sequences are MNHNY and SVGAGI (reference sequence). With 2 bases clipped from V and 9 bases from J, the junction kept 0 bases outside the gene matches. In DNA form, the CDR3 reads TGTGCCAGCAGTTACGGGACAGGGGGTTCACCCCTCCACTTT. Encoded protein: CASSYGTGGSPLHF.

This chain links TRBV4-3 with TRBJ1-1, with D unclear. The CDR3 is 15 residues long. The V and J ends lost 1 base and 5 bases respectively, with 14 bases between them. Germline values: CDR1 LGHNA, CDR2 YSLEER. The CDR3 sequence: CASSQVRAGGTEAFF. The CDR3 DNA sequence: TGCGCCAGCAGCCAAGTCCGGGCAGGTGGGACTGAAGCTTTCTTT.

V gene TRBV6-5 combines with J gene TRBJ2-7; 9 bases map to TRBD1. The CDR3 length is 15 residues. The ends lost 6 bases at V and 4 bases at J; junction bases unmatched: 10. Germline CDR1 and CDR2: MNHEY and SVGAGI. The CDR3 bases are TGTGCCAGCAGCCGGAGACAGGGGGAGGGTTACGAGCAGTACTTC. It is translated as CASSRRQGEGYEQYF.

This clone was seen a few times. The chain links TRBV5-6 to TRBJ2-5; unclear D gene. The end of the DNA aligns better with TRBJ2-7, so the J call may be wrong. CDR1 and CDR2 from the germline V gene are SGHDT and YYEEEE. The CDR3 has 11 residues. CDR3 protein: CASSLYHEQYF. CDR3 DNA sequence: TGTGCCAGCAGCTTGTACCACGAGCAGTACTTC.

The V call is TRBV9, the J call TRBJ1-6; D call uncertain. The CDR3 has 14 amino acids. V lost 0 bases and J lost 7, with 8 bases in between. Germline-derived CDR1 and CDR2 are SGDLS and YYNGEE. The CDR3: CASSVVGGNSPLHF. The CDR3 nucleotides read TGTGCCAGCAGCGTAGTAGGCGGAAATTCACCCCTCCACTTT.

This clone was seen only a few times. Other nucleotide sequences in the sample specify the same CDR3. The chain recombines TRBV29-1 with TRBJ2-7, with D possibly being TRBD1 or TRBD2 (5 bases each). The V and J ends lost 4 bases and 2 bases respectively, with 9 bases between them. Germline CDR1 and CDR2: SQVTM and ANQGSEA. CDR3 length equals 12 residues. CDR3 in DNA: TGCAGCGTTGCAGGGAGCACCTACGAGCAGTACTTC. This codes for CSVAGSTYEQYF.

The chain recombines TRBV19 with TRBJ2-7; D ambiguous. The CDR3 runs 14 residues. Germline CDR1 LNHDA, CDR2 SQIVND (reference sequence). Trimming left V 3 bases short and J 2 bases short, with 11 bases between. The CDR3 coding sequence is TGTGCCAGTAGTATTTGGGCAGGACCCTACGAGCAGTACTTC. Translation gives CASSIWAGPYEQYF.

This clone was seen more than once but under ten times. The CDR3 DNA is TGTGCCAGCAGTTTACCCCAGGGCGGGGCAGATACGCAGTATTTT. It specifies CASSLPQGGADTQYF. This rearrangement joins TRBV28 to TRBJ2-3, with D tentatively TRBD2 (6 bases). CDR3 length: 15 residues. Trimming took 2 bases from V and 4 from J, leaving 13 bases between them. Germline V gives CDR1 MDHEN, CDR2 SYDVKM.

V gene TRBV4-3 combines with J gene TRBJ2-4; D remains unclear. This CDR3 has 12 residues. With 0 bases removed from V and 13 bases from J, the gap between germline ends came to 10 bases. Looked up from germline, CDR1 is LGHNA and CDR2 is YSLEER. The CDR3 region has the DNA TGCGCCAGCAGCCAAGATTCCGGACGGCAGTACTTC. The encoded protein is CASSQDSGRQYF.

A few counts support this clone. This chain joins TRBV30 and TRBJ1-3, with D possibly being TRBD1 (5 bases). The CDR3 is 17 residues long. V lost 3 bases and J 0 bases, leaving 18 bases between the germline ends. Per the germline V gene, CDR1 is GTSNPN and CDR2 is SVGIG (reference sequence). The CDR3 is CAWSLLIGTNSGNTIYF. DNA of the CDR3: TGTGCCTGGAGCCTCCTTATAGGGACCAACTCTGGAAACACCATATATTTT.

This clone turned up a few times. The V gene is TRBV6-6, the J gene TRBJ2-1, with no clear D. CDR3 length: 13 amino acids. CDR1 and CDR2 (germline): MNHNY, SVGAGI (reference sequence). Trimming took 7 bases from V and 7 from J, leaving 14 bases between them. CDR3 amino acids: CASTPAGTNEQFF. The CDR3 DNA follows: TGTGCCAGCACCCCGGCTGGAACGAATGAGCAGTTCTTC.

This clone was observed a few times. This rearrangement joins TRBV11-2 to TRBJ1-2; D unresolved. CDR3 length: 12 residues. With 1 base removed from V and 5 bases from J, the gap between germline ends came to 5 bases. CDR1 and CDR2 from the germline V gene are SGHAT and FQNNGV. The CDR3 protein is CASSLGEYGYTF. CDR3 nucleotides: TGTGCCAGCAGCTTAGGGGAATATGGCTACACCTTC.

The chain has TRBV11-3 and TRBJ2-1; TRBD1 agrees at 9 bases. The V segment lost 5 bases and the J segment 8 bases; nucleotides outside the gene matches: 10. The CDR3 is 15 amino acids. Germline-derived CDR1 and CDR2 are SGHNT and YENEEA. The CDR3 DNA sequence: TGTGCCAGCAGCGTCCGGGACAGGGCATTCGATGAGCAGTTCTTC. Protein: CASSVRDRAFDEQFF.

This chain uses TRBV30 with TRBJ1-2; D perhaps matches TRBD1 (6 bases). Germline assignment: CDR1 GTSNPN and CDR2 SVGIG (reference sequence). The CDR3 runs 13 residues. The V end lost 1 base, the J end lost 3 bases, and 9 bases lay between the germline ends. The CDR3 nucleotides read TGTGCCTGGAGTGGCCCAGGGGACTATGGCTACACCTTC. Translated, it gives CAWSGPGDYGYTF. Looking up the rest from reference TRBV30 and TRBJ1-2 gives the full variable domain: SQTIHQWPATLVQPVGSPLSLECTVEGTSNPNLYWYRQAAGRGLQLLFYSVGIGQISSEVPQNLSASRPQDRQFILSSKKLLLSDSGFYLCAWSGPGDYGYTFGSGTRLTVV.